This entry is about one T cell receptor (beta chain). This clonotype came up many times. This clone's antigen is unknown. No base quality values were provided; no much bigger clone lies one nucleotide off. From its cysteine to its phenylalanine, the CDR3 spans 15 amino acids. Of all the DNA, just the CDR3 is kept, 45 bases in frame from base 1. The V and J ends are trimmed by 8 bases and 5 bases, leaving 20 bases between them. Library preparation employed RT-PCR. The instrument given in TCRdb is Illumina HiSeq 2500. TCRdb ran its own pipeline on the public reads, namely fastp trimming at Q25 and MiXCR clone calling, and kept in-frame beta chains. Each entry merges the rows of one CDR3 protein and shows their most common DNA and genes. Within this sample are roughly 780,000 distinct CDR3 sequences, with approximately 17% of them counted one time only. The ten biggest clones cover about a tenth of the sample.

This record comes from a study of response to subunit inactivated influenza vaccine (dated by TCRdb to between 2017 and 2018). As for the study more broadly: To follow how T cells responded to a trivalent subunit inactivated influenza vaccine, the researchers relied on deep quantitative profiling of the T cell receptor repertoire. Overall results and qualifications from the work: According to the authors, only a limited number of new T cells may be recruited by each seasonal influenza vaccination.

The material sequenced was PBMCs from blood, taken roughly 5 days after vaccination. This TCR came from a man aged 50-60 years who received an inactivated influenza vaccine. Donor details come from another sample of the same person, matched by shared clones. The V gene is TRBV12-3 or TRBV12-4 and the J gene is TRBJ2-3; TRBD1 might be the D gene, on 5 matching bases. The nucleotides read TGTGCCAGCGCTATGGAGACAGTTTGGGAAGATACGCAGTATTTT. Translation gives CASAMETVWEDTQYF.